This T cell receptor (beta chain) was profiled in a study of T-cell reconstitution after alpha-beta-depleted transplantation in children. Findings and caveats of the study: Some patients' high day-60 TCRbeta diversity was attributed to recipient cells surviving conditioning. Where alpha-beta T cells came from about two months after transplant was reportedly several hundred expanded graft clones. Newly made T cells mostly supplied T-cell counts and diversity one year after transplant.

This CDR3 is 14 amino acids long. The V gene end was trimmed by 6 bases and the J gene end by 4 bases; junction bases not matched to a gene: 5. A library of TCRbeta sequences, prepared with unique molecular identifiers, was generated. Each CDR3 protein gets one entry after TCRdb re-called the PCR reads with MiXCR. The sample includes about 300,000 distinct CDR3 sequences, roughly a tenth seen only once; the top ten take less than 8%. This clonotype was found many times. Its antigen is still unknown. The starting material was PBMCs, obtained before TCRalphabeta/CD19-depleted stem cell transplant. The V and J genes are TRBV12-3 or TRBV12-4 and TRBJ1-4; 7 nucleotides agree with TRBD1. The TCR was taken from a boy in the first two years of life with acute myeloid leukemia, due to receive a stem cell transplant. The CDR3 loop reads CASSRRGGNEKLFF. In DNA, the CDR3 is TGTGCCAGCAGCCGCAGGGGGGGTAATGAAAAACTGTTTTTT.